This entry lists 9 T cell receptor beta chains sequenced from one sample in a study of graft-versus-host responses after intestinal transplantation. The protocol was immunoSEQ multiplex PCR, while the TCRdb copy is restricted to in-frame clones and leaves out a portion. The table has under 90,000 clones, about 90% seen once. Sequenced material: PBMCs, taken 98 days after intestinal transplantation. The source is a human patient who received an intestinal transplant, so some T cells may come from the graft donor.

This chain joins TRBV27 and TRBJ2-3; D not certain. CDR1 is MNHEY and CDR2 is SMNVEV in the germline V gene (reference sequence). There are 15 residues in the CDR3. Between the trimmed V and J ends, which lost 4 bases and 2 bases, there was a span of 13 bases. CDR3 coding DNA: TGTGCCAGCAGTTCCCGAGTAATACTCACAGATACGCAGTATTTT. It codes for CASSSRVILTDTQYF.

V gene TRBV4-2 combines with J gene TRBJ2-2; D is uncertain. Germline V gene data show CDR1 as LGHNA and CDR2 as YNFKEQ. There are 13 residues in the CDR3. Trimming pared 4 bases from V and 2 bases from J, leaving 5 bases between. This chain's CDR3 is CASSLLNTGELFF. The CDR3 bases are TGTGCCAGCAGCCTTCTAAACACCGGGGAGCTGTTTTTT.

V usage is TRBV29-1 and J usage is TRBJ2-1; TRBD1 matches at 7 bases. CDR3 length equals 13 residues. With 7 bases clipped from V and 4 bases from J, the junction kept 7 bases outside the gene matches. Germline assignment: CDR1 SQVTM and CDR2 ANQGSEA. The CDR3 coding sequence is TGCAGCGGGCGGACAGGTTATTACAATGAGCAGTTCTTC. Residues: CSGRTGYYNEQFF.

The chain joins TRBV25-1 to TRBJ2-7; D gene uncertain. This CDR3 has 13 residues. V gave up 7 bases and J gave up 3 bases, with 13 bases separating them. The V gene's germline CDR1 is MGHDK and CDR2 SYGVNS. This CDR3 is CASTGISFYEQYF. CDR3 coding DNA: TGTGCCAGCACCGGTATTAGTTTCTACGAGCAGTACTTC.

V gene TRBV27 combines with J gene TRBJ2-7; D not resolved. Trimming removed 1 base from V and 5 bases from J, with 18 bases in between. This CDR3 is 16 amino acids long. CDR1 MNHEY and CDR2 SMNVEV come from the germline V gene (reference sequence). The CDR3 DNA reads as TGTGCCAGCAGTTTATTATCCGCCGGTGAAGTCCACGAGCAGTACTTC. This translates into CASSLLSAGEVHEQYF.

The chain combines TRBV14 with TRBJ2-4, with unresolved D. Germline V CDR1 and CDR2: SGHDN, FVKESK. CDR3 length: 13 amino acids. Trimming took 1 base from V and 5 from J, leaving 6 bases between them. The CDR3 sequence: CASSQAIQNIQYF. In nucleotides, the CDR3 is TGTGCCAGCAGCCAAGCGATACAAAACATTCAGTACTTC.

V is TRBV6-6 and J is TRBJ2-5; D is unclear. This CDR3 has 15 amino acids. Trimming shortened V by 4 bases and J by 4 bases, and 16 bases separated the two germline ends. Looked up from germline, CDR1 is MNHNY and CDR2 is SVGAGI (reference sequence). The CDR3 nucleotides are TGTGCCAGCAGTTTCCTCGATCGGCCTTTAGAGACCCAGTACTTC. Translating gives CASSFLDRPLETQYF.

V and J are TRBV27 and TRBJ2-3; D possibly corresponds to TRBD1 (5 bases). Germline-derived CDR1 and CDR2 are MNHEY and SMNVEV (reference sequence). This CDR3 region has 15 residues. Trimming removed 0 bases at V and 1 base at J, with 8 bases between. The CDR3 sequence is CASSLSIQGTDTQYF. CDR3 DNA: TGTGCCAGCAGTTTATCGATACAGGGCACAGATACGCAGTATTTT.

This chain's CDR3 is CAWSVVSGSTDTQYF. The DNA for the CDR3 is TGTGCCTGGAGTGTAGTTAGCGGCAGCACAGATACGCAGTATTTT. The chain uses TRBV30 and TRBJ2-3, with D possibly TRBD2 on 6 matching bases. The length of the CDR3 is 15 residues. Trimming removed 0 bases at V and 0 bases at J, with 10 bases between. CDR1 GTSNPN and CDR2 SVGIG come from the germline V gene (reference sequence). Together with reference TRBV30 and TRBJ2-3, the CDR3 gives the full variable domain: SQTIHQWPATLVQPVGSPLSLECTVEGTSNPNLYWYRQAAGRGLQLLFYSVGIGQISSEVPQNLSASRPQDRQFILSSKKLLLSDSGFYLCAWSVVSGSTDTQYFGPGTRLTVL.